Each of the 12 T cell receptor beta chains below was sequenced from the same sample in a study of cytomegalovirus exposure and HLA in healthy donors. 60 Vbeta and 13 Jbeta primers were used in PCR. Sequencing was performed with immunoSEQ multiplex PCR; in TCRdb, only in-frame clones are kept and a portion is missing. The sample carries around 120,000 clones, over 60% recorded once. The specimen was PBMCs. The receptors were gathered from a man aged 30 to 45 in good health and CMV-seropositive.

This chain uses TRBV19 with TRBJ2-1, with D perhaps matching TRBD1 (6 bases). The V and J ends lost 5 bases and 10 bases respectively, with 18 bases between them. The CDR3 length is 14 residues. CDR1 and CDR2 (germline): LNHDA, SQIVND (reference sequence). CDR3 region: CASSLPTGSREQFF. Here the CDR3 DNA reads TGTGCCAGTAGTCTACCCACAGGGTCCCGCGAGCAGTTCTTC.

The chain links TRBV10-3 to TRBJ2-3; 7 bases line up with TRBD1. Losses at the gene ends were 10 bases for V and 2 bases for J; bases not matched to a gene: 12. This CDR3 spans 15 amino acids. The germline V gene encodes CDR1 ENHRY and CDR2 SYGVKD. Here the CDR3 DNA reads TGTGCCACCAAATCCGGGACAGTAATCACAGATACGCAGTATTTT. Translation gives CATKSGTVITDTQYF.

The chain recombines TRBV30 with TRBJ2-5; no reliable D call. V lost 2 bases and J 5 bases, leaving 12 bases between the germline ends. This CDR3 is 13 amino acids long. The germline V gene encodes CDR1 GTSNPN and CDR2 SVGIG (reference sequence). CDR3 sequence reads: CAWSRSSRETQYF. The CDR3, as DNA: TGTGCCTGGAGTCGGTCAAGCCGGGAGACCCAGTACTTC.

V is TRBV6-1 and J is TRBJ2-2; the match to TRBD1 covers 8 bases. The CDR3 extends over 13 amino acids. The germline V gene has CDR1 MNHNS and CDR2 SASEGT. Trimming cost V 8 bases and J 2 bases; bases outside gene matches: 1. The CDR3, as DNA: TGTGCCAGCGACAGGGGAAACACCGGGGAGCTGTTTTTT. Its translation: CASDRGNTGELFF.

The chain uses TRBV29-1 and TRBJ2-5, with unresolved D. This CDR3 region has 10 residues. In germline, CDR1 is SQVTM, CDR2 ANQGSEA. V lost 4 bases, J lost 3 bases, and 3 bases lay in between. CDR3 amino acids: CSVAEETQYF. DNA for the CDR3: TGCAGCGTTGCTGAAGAGACCCAGTACTTC.

The rearrangement uses TRBV19 and TRBJ2-7; maybe TRBD1 (6 bases). V lost 6 bases to trimming and J lost 2 bases, with 23 bases between them. Germline values: CDR1 LNHDA, CDR2 SQIVND (reference sequence). The CDR3 runs to 17 residues. The CDR3 protein is CASSRRGTLLAAYEQYF. CDR3 nucleotide sequence: TGTGCCAGTAGCCGGCGAGGGACACTTCTAGCTGCCTACGAGCAGTACTTC.

This sequence joins TRBV4-3 and TRBJ1-1; a weak D match, TRBD1 (5 bases). V lost 0 bases to trimming and J lost 5 bases, with 10 bases between them. Germline V CDR1 and CDR2: LGHNA, YSLEER. This CDR3 has 14 amino acids. Written as DNA, the CDR3 is TGCGCCAGCAGCCAAGATGGTGGGGGGACTGAAGCTTTCTTT. Encoded protein: CASSQDGGGTEAFF.

The V call is TRBV5-6, the J call TRBJ1-4, with TRBD1 matching over 8 bases. V was clipped by 3 bases and J by 8 bases; unmatched bases: 6. Germline values: CDR1 SGHDT, CDR2 YYEEEE. The CDR3 runs 14 residues. This CDR3 is CASSSQGAQEKLFF. The DNA for the CDR3 is TGTGCCAGCAGCTCCCAGGGGGCGCAAGAAAAACTGTTTTTT.

This rearrangement joins TRBV10-3 to TRBJ2-2, with TRBD2 matching 7 bases. The germline V gene has CDR1 ENHRY and CDR2 SYGVKD. The ends lost 5 bases at V and 6 bases at J; junction bases unmatched: 12. The CDR3 extends over 16 amino acids. CDR3 in amino acids: CAISPSGVRGAGELFF. The CDR3 DNA is TGTGCCATCAGTCCTTCTGGGGTACGGGGGGCCGGGGAGCTGTTTTTT.

This rearrangement joins TRBV21-1 to TRBJ2-1; the D call in the table, TRBD2, was not verified against the DNA. TRBV21-1 is a recognized pseudogene. The CDR3 runs to 17 residues. The DNA of the CDR3 is TGTGCCAGCAGCCCAAAAAGGGGTCTAGCGGGGGACAATGAGCAGTTCTTC. Residues: CASSPKRGLAGDNEQFF.

The chain combines TRBV18 with TRBJ2-7; 8 bases agree with TRBD1. V dropped 6 bases and J dropped 2; count of bases not matched to a gene: 9. The germline gives CDR1 KGHSH, CDR2 LQKENI. The CDR3 is 15 residues long. CDR3 nucleotide sequence: TGTGCCAGCTCGCCGGGTTCGGGACAGGCCTACGAGCAGTACTTC. Translation: CASSPGSGQAYEQYF.

A few counts support this clone. The junction shows a germline mismatch at one end, possibly a read error. The V call is TRBV25-1, the J call TRBJ2-6; maybe TRBD1 (6 bases). Germline CDR1 reads MGHDK; CDR2 reads SYGVNS. The CDR3 is 15 residues long. This CDR3 is CASSQTGFEANGLTF. The CDR3, as DNA: TGTGCCAGCAGCCAAACAGGGTTCGAGGCCAACGGCCTGACTTTC. The variable domain in full, with the rest retrieved from reference TRBV25-1 and TRBJ2-6, is EADIYQTPRYLVIGTGKKITLECSQTMGHDKMYWYQQDPGMELHLIHYSYGVNSTEKGDLSSESTVSRIRTEHFPLTLESARPSHTSQYLCASSQTGFEANGLTFGAGSRLTVL.